This record looks at one T cell receptor (beta chain) sequence and its context. Original handling: Estimation of nucleated cell counts relied on the amplification of reference gene primers. Libraries were prepared by immunoSEQ multiplex PCR; TCRdb keeps only in-frame clonotypes and omits some of them. The D gene and trimming were derived from the DNA, and the V and J assignments and clone size from that table. Here the sample spans around 250,000 clones, approximately 90% being singletons. This record comes from a study of blood T cell repertoires in COVID-19. Study-wide background: Collection of acute and convalescent COVID-19 samples took place in the United States, Italy and Spain. PBMCs, B-cell-depleted T cells, or T cells were the source of the cDNA or gDNA that made up the material.

V was clipped by 7 bases and J by 5 bases, with 12 bases between them. Germline CDR1 SGHRS, CDR2 YFSETQ. CDR3 size: 12 residues. Allocation to cohorts depended on clinical history reported by the participants. Specimen: PBMCs or T cells enriched from blood (not recorded which). The genes are TRBV5-1 and TRBJ1-1, with D possibly being TRBD1 (5 bases). The clonotype originates from a young woman who had recovered from COVID-19. The CDR3 spells CASGVQETEAFF. CDR3 bases: TGCGCCAGCGGGGTACAGGAGACTGAAGCTTTCTTT.